Shown below are 19 T cell receptor beta chains from a single sample sequenced in a study of shared clonotypes between healthy human individuals. Data came from immunoSEQ multiplex PCR; TCRdb stores just in-frame clones and leaves some out. The sample has about 2.4 million clones; 93% are singletons. The specimen was naive CD4+ T cells from PBMCs. Subset described: CD45RA+ positively selected. The receptors were sampled from a man aged 18 to 30 in good health. Some clones in this sample may be carry-over from other donors' samples.

Points on this clone: This specimen includes other DNA sequences encoding the same CDR3. The DNA for the CDR3 is TGTGCCAGCAGCCCCGGACAGGACTATGGCTACACCTTC. It encodes CASSPGQDYGYTF. The rearrangement joins TRBV5-4 to TRBJ1-2, with 7 bases that match TRBD1. This CDR3 region has 13 residues. Germline V CDR1 and CDR2: SGHNT, YYREEE (reference sequence). J was trimmed by 3 bases and V by 4 bases; bases with no gene match: 3. Using reference TRBV5-4 and TRBJ1-2 for the parts outside the CDR3, the full variable domain is ETGVTQSPTHLIKTRGQQVTLRCSSQSGHNTVSWYQQALGQGPQFIFQYYREEENGRGNFPPRFSGLQFPNYSSELNVNALELDDSALYLCASSPGQDYGYTFGSGTRLTVV.

The gene calls are TRBV18 and TRBJ1-1, with D possibly being TRBD1 (5 bases). The length of the CDR3 is 15 residues. V lost 2 bases and J lost 1, with 11 bases in between. Germline V lookup: CDR1 KGHSH, CDR2 LQKENI. The CDR3 sequence is CASSPDRQKNTEAFF. For the CDR3, the DNA is TGTGCCAGCTCACCAGATAGACAGAAGAACACTGAAGCTTTCTTT. Full variable domain (outside the CDR3, taken from reference TRBV18 and TRBJ1-1): NAGVMQNPRHLVRRRGQEARLRCSPMKGHSHVYWYRQLPEEGLKFMVYLQKENIIDESGMPKERFSAEFPKEGPSILRIQQVVRGDSAAYFCASSPDRQKNTEAFFGQGTRLTVV.

Only one count was recorded for this clone. The V call is TRBV19, the J call TRBJ2-1; 10 nucleotides align to TRBD2. With 3 bases clipped from V and 6 bases from J, the junction kept 5 bases outside the gene matches. Germline loops: CDR1 LNHDA, CDR2 SQIVND (reference sequence). This CDR3 has 15 amino acids. CDR3 sequence (DNA): TGTGCCAGTAGTATTCTTCCTAGCGGGAGCAATGAGCAGTTCTTC. Its protein is CASSILPSGSNEQFF.

The rearrangement links TRBV5-8 to TRBJ1-3, with D hard to call. V lost 4 bases and J lost 0, with 14 bases in between. Per germline, CDR1 SGHTS and CDR2 YDEGEE. The CDR3 runs 16 residues. The CDR3 reads CASSRTSSSSGNTIYF. For the CDR3, the DNA is TGTGCCAGCAGCCGAACGTCTTCCAGCTCTGGAAACACCATATATTTT.

This clone is a singleton in its sample. The chain joins TRBV5-6 to TRBJ2-3, with 8 bases lining up with TRBD2. The trim removed 2 bases at V and 2 bases at J, leaving 4 bases unmatched. This CDR3 spans 15 amino acids. Germline assignment: CDR1 SGHDT and CDR2 YYEEEE. CDR3 loop: CASSFSGGATDTQYF. The CDR3 DNA reads as TGTGCCAGCAGCTTCTCGGGAGGGGCCACAGATACGCAGTATTTT.

V and J are TRBV28 and TRBJ1-2; D is ambiguous. CDR1 is MDHEN and CDR2 is SYDVKM in the germline V gene. The V gene lost 2 bases and the J gene lost 0 bases, with 10 bases spanning the gap. CDR3 length: 15 amino acids. In DNA form, the CDR3 reads TGTGCCAGCAGTTTAAGGGTTCCTACTAACTATGGCTACACCTTC. Translation gives CASSLRVPTNYGYTF.

The chain employs TRBV5-6 and TRBJ1-4, with 7 bases that match TRBD1. This CDR3 spans 15 amino acids. After removal of 4 bases from V and 9 bases from J, the junction contained 12 bases not matched to a gene. Germline V gene sequence: CDR1 SGHDT, CDR2 YYEEEE. The CDR3 DNA sequence: TGTGCCAGCAGCGCACTACCGGGACAGCCCAAAAAACTGTTTTTT. Translated, it gives CASSALPGQPKKLFF. Filled out from reference TRBV5-6 and TRBJ1-4, the complete variable domain reads DAGVTQSPTHLIKTRGQQVTLRCSPKSGHDTVSWYQQALGQGPQFIFQYYEEEERQRGNFPDRFSGHQFPNYSSELNVNALLLGDSALYLCASSALPGQPKKLFFGSGTQLSVL.

V gene TRBV10-3 combines with J gene TRBJ1-1, with D perhaps matching TRBD1 (6 bases). The ends were cut back, 6 bases at V and 2 bases at J, with 19 bases in the middle. The length of the CDR3 is 16 residues. In germline, CDR1 is ENHRY, CDR2 SYGVKD. CDR3 DNA: TGTGCCATCAGACCCTCAACGACAGGACCCAACACTGAAGCTTTCTTT. As protein: CAIRPSTTGPNTEAFF.

The CDR3 DNA sequence: TGTGCCAGCAGCTTAGGGGACAGGGTGAAGGGGCAGTACTTC. It specifies CASSLGDRVKGQYF. This chain connects TRBV11-2 to TRBJ2-7; 9 bases are shared with TRBD1. CDR3 length equals 14 residues. The germline V gene has CDR1 SGHAT and CDR2 FQNNGV. Trimming cost V 1 base and J 9 bases; bases outside gene matches: 7.

The genes are TRBV19 and TRBJ1-5, with a possible D match to TRBD1 (6 bases). V lost 5 bases, J lost 0 bases, and 11 bases lay in between. The length of the CDR3 is 15 residues. The V gene's germline CDR1 is LNHDA and CDR2 SQIVND (reference sequence). CDR3 coding DNA: TGTGCCAGTAGTGCCTACAGGGATAGCAATCAGCCCCAGCATTTT. Residues: CASSAYRDSNQPQHF.

This chain uses TRBV28 with TRBJ2-1, with unresolved D. The CDR3 totals 12 residues. V dropped 6 bases and J dropped 4 bases, with 7 bases sitting between them. Germline V lookup: CDR1 MDHEN, CDR2 SYDVKM. The CDR3 is CASRTEYNEQFF. The CDR3 DNA reads as TGTGCCAGCAGGACGGAATACAATGAGCAGTTCTTC.

The rearrangement uses TRBV6-1 and TRBJ2-7; 7 bases are a match to TRBD2. The junction had 2 bases not matched to a gene; V was cut back by 0 bases and J by 0 bases. This CDR3 has 15 amino acids. The germline CDR1 and CDR2 sequences are MNHNS and SASEGT. The CDR3 loop reads CASSEAGGSSYEQYF. DNA of the CDR3: TGTGCCAGCAGTGAAGCGGGCGGGAGCTCCTACGAGCAGTACTTC.

The rearrangement joins TRBV20-1 to TRBJ1-2; D remains ambiguous. The germline gives CDR1 DFQATT, CDR2 SNEGSKA (reference sequence). The CDR3 extends over 11 amino acids. Trimming left V 4 bases short and J 4 bases short, with 7 bases between. The CDR3 reads CSATDRYGYTF. The CDR3 nucleotides read TGCAGTGCTACGGATCGCTATGGCTACACCTTC.

This chain links TRBV28 with TRBJ1-1; 11 positions match TRBD1. V was pared by 5 bases and J by 3 bases, with 5 bases of the junction left unmatched. CDR3 length: 15 residues. The germline V gene encodes CDR1 MDHEN and CDR2 SYDVKM. This chain's CDR3 is CASSTDRGRDTEAFF. The CDR3 DNA sequence: TGTGCCAGCAGTACGGACAGGGGGCGCGACACTGAAGCTTTCTTT.

The chain couples TRBV7-3 to TRBJ2-1, with D tentatively TRBD2 (5 bases). Looked up from germline, CDR1 is SGHTA and CDR2 is FQGTGA. V was trimmed by 0 bases and J by 8 bases, leaving 11 bases between them. The CDR3 is 14 amino acids. CDR3 sequence: CASSLTWLADEQFF. The CDR3 DNA sequence: TGTGCCAGCAGCTTAACGTGGCTAGCCGATGAGCAGTTCTTC.

The rearrangement links TRBV11-3 to TRBJ2-3; D gene unclear. This CDR3 comprises 12 residues. Germline V gene sequence: CDR1 SGHNT, CDR2 YENEEA. Trimming removed 6 bases at V and 2 bases at J, with 6 bases between. The CDR3 region has the DNA TGTGCCAGCAGGGGGAACACAGATACGCAGTATTTT. The encoded protein is CASRGNTDTQYF.

V usage is TRBV7-8 and J usage is TRBJ2-1, with 8 bases identical to TRBD2. Germline lookup yields CDR1 SGHVS and CDR2 FQNEAQ. V dropped 8 bases and J dropped 12; count of bases not matched to a gene: 15. The CDR3 consists of 14 residues. CDR3 in amino acids: CASEPLASGRRQFF. CDR3 nucleotide sequence: TGTGCCAGCGAACCTCTCGCCAGCGGGAGAAGGCAGTTCTTC.

The genes are TRBV5-1 and TRBJ1-1; D not resolved. V was cut by 2 bases and J by 1 base, with 9 bases left in between. The germline CDR1 and CDR2 sequences are SGHRS and YFSETQ. The CDR3 is made up of 14 amino acids. CDR3 in amino acids: CASSFERRNTEAFF. As DNA, the CDR3 is TGCGCCAGCAGCTTTGAGCGGCGGAACACTGAAGCTTTCTTT.

This rearrangement joins TRBV4-1 to TRBJ2-1; TRBD2 matches 13 bases. V was clipped by 0 bases and J by 7 bases; unmatched bases: 6. CDR3 length: 17 amino acids. Germline CDR1 is MGHRA and CDR2 is YSYEKL. CDR3 residues: CASSQDTSGRVGNEQFF. CDR3 DNA: TGCGCCAGCAGCCAAGATACTAGCGGGAGGGTTGGGAATGAGCAGTTCTTC.